These 29 T cell receptor beta chains came from one sample sequenced in a study of CD8 T cells in ankylosing spondylitis. Study-wide results and caveats: One TCR beta motif, made up of several highly homologous variants, appeared characteristic of ankylosing spondylitis blood.

For these receptors, no antigen is known. TCRdb independently ran MiXCR on the 5' RACE reads; one entry per CDR3 protein. The data show 700,000 to 1,000,000 distinct CDR3 sequences, over 9.5% seen once. Sequencing was carried out using blood, either unsorted or a sorted T cell fraction (not recorded which). All receptors come from a male donor with ankylosing spondylitis.

The sample holds a few counts of this clonotype. The chain carries TRBV20-1 and TRBJ1-6; D gene unclear. The germline V gene has CDR1 DFQATT and CDR2 SNEGSKA (reference sequence). The CDR3 is made up of 14 amino acids. The germline V and J ends were trimmed by 3 bases and 0 bases, with 6 bases remaining between them. CDR3 region: CSASPYSYNSPLHF. The CDR3 DNA reads as TGCAGTGCTAGTCCCTACTCCTATAATTCACCCCTCCACTTT.

This clonotype has ten or more counts. This chain uses TRBV10-3 with TRBJ2-2, with no clear D. CDR1 ENHRY and CDR2 SYGVKD come from the germline V gene. CDR3 size: 14 residues. V was clipped by 2 bases and J by 5 bases, with 9 bases between them. This CDR3 reads CAISEEVDTGELFF. CDR3 DNA sequence: TGTGCCATCAGTGAGGAAGTAGATACCGGGGAGCTGTTTTTT.

This clonotype was detected a few times. The chain uses TRBV20-1 and TRBJ1-2; D ambiguous. The germline CDR1 and CDR2 sequences are DFQATT and SNEGSKA (reference sequence). The CDR3 consists of 14 residues. V gave up 4 bases and J gave up 5 bases, with 17 bases separating them. DNA of the CDR3: TGCAGTGCTACACTCCCGGGATCTGCTTATGGCTACACCTTC. It encodes CSATLPGSAYGYTF.

This clonotype came up a few times. An end of the junction does not agree with germline; a read error may underlie this. The genes are TRBV4-3 and TRBJ1-5; D ambiguous. CDR1 is LGHNA, CDR2 YSLEER, per germline. The CDR3 totals 13 residues. In DNA, the CDR3 is TGCGCCAGCAGCCCCGGAAGGTATCAACCCCAGCATTTT. It codes for CASSPGRYQPQHF.

The chain carries TRBV7-3 and TRBJ1-2, with D hard to call. Per germline, CDR1 SGHTA and CDR2 FQGTGA. V was trimmed by 5 bases and J by 7 bases, leaving 17 bases between them. This CDR3 contains 14 residues. The CDR3 DNA reads as TGTGCCAGCAGCCCCACGTCGGGGTACGGTGGCTACACCTTC. Its translation: CASSPTSGYGGYTF.

This clonotype was picked up a small number of times. The rearrangement uses TRBV4-2 and TRBJ2-7; TRBD2 is a possible D gene (5 bases). The V gene lost 4 bases and the J gene lost 2 bases, with 15 bases spanning the gap. The CDR3 has 15 amino acids. The V gene's germline CDR1 is LGHNA and CDR2 YNFKEQ. The CDR3 loop is CASSLGLEDPYEQYF. In DNA form, the CDR3 reads TGTGCCAGCAGCCTCGGACTGGAAGACCCCTACGAGCAGTACTTC.

This chain uses TRBV5-1 with TRBJ2-7; TRBD1 agrees at 9 bases. The CDR3 covers 15 residues. Looked up from germline, CDR1 is SGHRS and CDR2 is YFSETQ. Trimming removed 4 bases from V and 5 bases from J; junction bases left unmatched: 10. CDR3 coding DNA: TGCGCCAGCAGCGCCCCGGACAGGGGACGGGACGAGCAGTACTTC. Translation: CASSAPDRGRDEQYF.

This clonotype was seen only a few times. Germline and junction disagree at one end, which may indicate a read error. The chain is built from TRBV5-1 and TRBJ2-1; D is perhaps TRBD2 (7 bases). From germline, CDR1 is SGHRS and CDR2 YFSETQ. This CDR3 is built from 14 residues. Written as DNA, the CDR3 is TGCGCCAGCACAAGGGGGGGCTCCTCCAATGAGCAGTTCTTC. Amino acid sequence: CASTRGGSSNEQFF.

At least ten counts were recorded for this clonotype. The chain recombines TRBV12-3 or TRBV12-4 with TRBJ1-2; 9 nucleotides align to TRBD1. The ends lost 3 bases at V and 4 bases at J; junction bases unmatched: 3. The CDR3 consists of 14 residues. This chain's CDR3 is CASSLGQGIYGYTF. The DNA of the CDR3 is TGTGCCAGCAGTTTGGGACAGGGAATCTATGGCTACACCTTC.

The table lists this clonotype with a few counts. The chain uses TRBV24-1 and TRBJ2-1, with 9 nucleotides matching TRBD2. The germline V gene encodes CDR1 KGHDR and CDR2 SFDVKD. The CDR3 covers 16 residues. Trimming cost V 4 bases and J 4 bases; bases outside gene matches: 7. The CDR3 nucleotides read TGTGCCACCAGTGACCCCCTAGCGGGGACTTACAATGAGCAGTTCTTC. Amino acid sequence: CATSDPLAGTYNEQFF.

The rearrangement uses TRBV12-3 or TRBV12-4 and TRBJ1-5; tentatively, D is TRBD1 (5 bases). Trimming pared 8 bases from V and 5 bases from J, leaving 13 bases between. This CDR3 comprises 13 residues. The CDR3 coding sequence is TGTGCCAGCGGGGGGTGGTACGATCAGCCCCAGCATTTT. It yields the protein CASGGWYDQPQHF.

This clonotype was seen only a few times. The chain couples TRBV20-1 to TRBJ2-5, with 11 bases lining up with TRBD2. Germline V lookup: CDR1 DFQATT, CDR2 SNEGSKA (reference sequence). This CDR3 region has 15 residues. V shed 5 bases and J 4 bases; nucleotides not matched to a gene: 9. CDR3 amino acids: CSAAVLAGVRETQYF. CDR3 bases: TGCAGTGCTGCGGTACTAGCGGGAGTTCGAGAGACCCAGTACTTC.

This chain links TRBV20-1 with TRBJ2-3, with TRBD2 matching 13 bases. The V segment lost 5 bases and the J segment 0 bases; nucleotides outside the gene matches: 5. This CDR3 region has 16 residues. Looked up from germline, CDR1 is DFQATT and CDR2 is SNEGSKA (reference sequence). The CDR3 DNA reads as TGCAGTGCTCCGGGACTAGCGGGACTTAGCACAGATACGCAGTATTTT. It translates to CSAPGLAGLSTDTQYF.

Ten or more counts support this clonotype. The rearrangement joins TRBV20-1 to TRBJ1-6; TRBD1 matches 10 bases. This CDR3 spans 15 amino acids. Germline CDR1 and CDR2: DFQATT and SNEGSKA (reference sequence). Trimming cost V 3 bases and J 8 bases; bases outside gene matches: 7. CDR3 nucleotides: TGCAGTGCTAGTTGGACAGGGGGAAGGGATTCACCCCTCCACTTT. This translates into CSASWTGGRDSPLHF.

This clonotype was observed at least ten times. V usage is TRBV12-3 or TRBV12-4 and J usage is TRBJ1-5; 8 nucleotides match TRBD1. The CDR3 runs to 16 residues. Losses at the gene ends were 4 bases for V and 6 bases for J; bases not matched to a gene: 11. CDR3 DNA: TGTGCCAGCAGTTCCGGGACAGGATCGTGGGGTCAGCCCCAGCATTTT. Protein product: CASSSGTGSWGQPQHF.

CDR3 loop: CASSFFATGFSSYEQYF. CDR3 nucleotides: TGCGCCAGCAGCTTTTTTGCGACGGGATTCAGCTCCTACGAGCAGTACTTC. The V and J genes are TRBV4-1 and TRBJ2-7, with D possibly being TRBD2 (5 bases). Trimming stripped 5 bases from V and 0 bases from J, with 20 bases between. CDR1 and CDR2 (germline): MGHRA, YSYEKL. This CDR3 contains 17 residues.

This clonotype came up many times. The chain recombines TRBV12-3 or TRBV12-4 with TRBJ2-5; D gene ambiguous. This CDR3 has 14 amino acids. Trimming stripped 2 bases from V and 5 bases from J, with 12 bases between. The CDR3 sequence: CASSLPPMGETQYF. The CDR3 DNA follows: TGTGCCAGCAGTTTACCTCCGATGGGGGAGACCCAGTACTTC.

This sequence joins TRBV5-1 and TRBJ2-5; 9 nucleotides match TRBD1. The V gene end was trimmed by 4 bases and the J gene end by 6 bases; junction bases not matched to a gene: 7. The CDR3 is 14 residues long. Germline values: CDR1 SGHRS, CDR2 YFSETQ. CDR3 sequence (DNA): TGCGCCAGCAGCATAACTGGGACAGGGAAGACCCAGTACTTC. Encoded protein: CASSITGTGKTQYF.

This clonotype was detected ten times or more. V and J are TRBV5-1 and TRBJ1-1; maybe TRBD1 (6 bases). Germline V gives CDR1 SGHRS, CDR2 YFSETQ. The length of the CDR3 is 12 residues. Trimming left V 0 bases short and J 10 bases short, with 10 bases between. The CDR3 spells CASSLDQGRAFF. The DNA of the CDR3 is TGCGCCAGCAGCTTGGACCAGGGGCGAGCTTTCTTT.

The V call is TRBV15, the J call TRBJ1-1; 9 nucleotides line up with TRBD1. Germline V lookup: CDR1 LNHNV, CDR2 YYDKDF (reference sequence). V shed 2 bases, J shed 5 bases, and the junction held 3 bases outside the gene matches. There are 14 residues in the CDR3. Here the CDR3 reads CATSRLDRGTEAFF. Written as DNA, the CDR3 is TGTGCCACCAGCAGACTCGACAGGGGGACTGAAGCTTTCTTT.

The gene calls are TRBV5-1 and TRBJ2-1; 8 positions match TRBD2. The CDR3 has 17 residues. Unmatched junction bases numbered 14, after V lost 4 bases and J lost 5 bases. Germline V gene data show CDR1 as SGHRS and CDR2 as YFSETQ. The CDR3 is CASSHDLSLAGHNEQFF. CDR3 sequence (DNA): TGCGCCAGCAGCCACGACTTGAGCCTAGCGGGTCACAATGAGCAGTTCTTC.

The genes are TRBV6-1 and TRBJ1-5; D is undetermined. The CDR3 runs to 14 residues. Germline-derived CDR1 and CDR2 are MNHNS and SASEGT. V gave up 6 bases and J gave up 3 bases, with 12 bases separating them. As DNA, the CDR3 is TGTGCCAGCAGGGCTGTCGATTTCAATCAGCCCCAGCATTTT. Amino acids: CASRAVDFNQPQHF.

This clonotype was counted many times. The chain joins TRBV5-1 to TRBJ2-2; 7 nucleotides agree with TRBD1. The CDR3 contains 17 residues. Trimming removed 0 bases from V and 2 bases from J; junction bases left unmatched: 7. The germline V gene encodes CDR1 SGHRS and CDR2 YFSETQ. The CDR3 is CASSLVPGTVNTGELFF. Written as DNA, the CDR3 is TGCGCCAGCAGCTTGGTTCCCGGGACAGTCAACACCGGGGAGCTGTTTTTT.

This clonotype was found many times. CDR3 loop: CSARKSGLLRPETQYF. DNA for the CDR3: TGCAGTGCTAGGAAATCCGGACTCCTTAGGCCGGAGACCCAGTACTTC. The chain is built from TRBV20-1 and TRBJ2-5; D is perhaps TRBD2 (5 bases). CDR3 length: 16 residues. From germline, CDR1 is DFQATT and CDR2 SNEGSKA (reference sequence). Trimming pared 3 bases from V and 5 bases from J, leaving 22 bases between.

The V and J genes are TRBV5-5 and TRBJ2-7; D perhaps matches TRBD1 (6 bases). There are 14 residues in the CDR3. Germline CDR1 is SGHKS and CDR2 is YYEKEE (reference sequence). V shed 4 bases and J shed 3 bases, with 14 bases lying between them. CDR3 region: CASSPGHLCYEQYF. In nucleotides, the CDR3 is TGTGCCAGCAGCCCGGGACACCTCTGCTACGAGCAGTACTTC.

There are a few counts of this clonotype. This chain uses TRBV6-5 with TRBJ2-5; 12 nucleotides match TRBD1. This CDR3 is built from 17 residues. Germline-derived CDR1 and CDR2 are MNHEY and SVGAGI. Losses at the gene ends were 0 bases for V and 1 base for J; bases not matched to a gene: 3. This CDR3 reads CASSYSGTGGFQETQYF. The CDR3 DNA reads TGTGCCAGCAGTTACTCTGGGACAGGGGGCTTCCAAGAGACCCAGTACTTC.

This clonotype was seen a few times. This chain joins TRBV4-2 and TRBJ2-3; D is tentatively TRBD1 or TRBD2 (8 bases each). V lost 4 bases to trimming and J lost 3 bases, with 20 bases between them. This CDR3 is built from 17 residues. Per germline, CDR1 LGHNA and CDR2 YNFKEQ. The CDR3 sequence: CASSLGGDRSLTDTQYF. DNA for the CDR3: TGTGCCAGCAGCCTCGGGGGGGACAGGTCCTTAACAGATACGCAGTATTTT.

The chain combines TRBV3-1 with TRBJ2-1; D might be TRBD2 (7 bases). The ends were cut back, 4 bases at V and 5 bases at J, with 15 bases in the middle. Germline-derived CDR1 and CDR2 are LGHDT and YNNKEL (reference sequence). The CDR3 runs to 15 residues. CDR3 in amino acids: CASSRGGRWNNEQFF. Here the CDR3 DNA reads TGTGCCAGCAGCCGGGGGGGCAGGTGGAACAATGAGCAGTTCTTC.

This clonotype was counted between two and nine times. V and J are TRBV5-1 and TRBJ2-7, with D uncertain. Per the germline V gene, CDR1 is SGHRS and CDR2 is YFSETQ. This CDR3 contains 14 residues. Trimming stripped 3 bases from V and 1 base from J, with 11 bases between. This chain's CDR3 is CASSSWTDSYEQYF. The CDR3, as DNA: TGCGCCAGCAGCTCCTGGACCGATTCCTACGAGCAGTACTTC.